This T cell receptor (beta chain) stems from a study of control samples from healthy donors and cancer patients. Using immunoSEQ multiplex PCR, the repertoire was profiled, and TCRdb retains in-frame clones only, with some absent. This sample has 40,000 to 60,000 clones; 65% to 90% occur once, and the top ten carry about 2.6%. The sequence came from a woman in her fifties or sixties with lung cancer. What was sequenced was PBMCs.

The CDR3 DNA reads TGTGCCAGCAGCCCGACGGATAATTATGGCTACACCTTC. This encodes CASSPTDNYGYTF. V gene TRBV11-2 combines with J gene TRBJ1-2; no definite D call. The germline V gene has CDR1 SGHAT and CDR2 FQNNGV. The length of the CDR3 is 13 residues. Between the trimmed V and J ends, which lost 5 bases and 5 bases, there was a span of 12 bases. The full variable domain, completed using reference TRBV11-2 and TRBJ1-2, is EAGVAQSPRYKIIEKRQSVAFWCNPISGHATLYWYQQILGQGPKLLIQFQNNGVVDDSQLPKDRFSAERLKGVDSTLKIQPAKLEDSAVYLCASSPTDNYGYTFGSGTRLTVV.